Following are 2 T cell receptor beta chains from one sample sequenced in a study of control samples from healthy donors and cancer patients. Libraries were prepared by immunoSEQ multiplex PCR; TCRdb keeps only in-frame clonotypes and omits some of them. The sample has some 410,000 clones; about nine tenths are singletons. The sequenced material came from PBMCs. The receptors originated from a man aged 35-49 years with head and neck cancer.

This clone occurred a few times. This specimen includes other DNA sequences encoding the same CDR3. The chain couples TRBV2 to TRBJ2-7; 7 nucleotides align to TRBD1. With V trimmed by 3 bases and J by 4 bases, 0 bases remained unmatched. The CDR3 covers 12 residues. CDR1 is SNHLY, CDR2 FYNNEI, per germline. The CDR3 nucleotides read TGTGCCAGCAGTGACAGGGGGTACGAGCAGTACTTC. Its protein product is CASSDRGYEQYF.

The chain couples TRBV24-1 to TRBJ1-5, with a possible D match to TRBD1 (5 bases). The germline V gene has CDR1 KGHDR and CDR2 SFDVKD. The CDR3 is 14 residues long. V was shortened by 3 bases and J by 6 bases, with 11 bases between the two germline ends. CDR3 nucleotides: TGTGCCACCAGTGATACCGGACAAGGTCAGCCCCAGCATTTT. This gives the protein CATSDTGQGQPQHF.